Below are 21 T cell receptor beta chains sequenced from a single sample in a study of T cells in Graves' hyperthyroidism and ophthalmopathy (dated by TCRdb to the late 2010s). Receptor amplification or capture employed multiplex PCR. Sequencing instrument: Illumina HiSeq 2000. Amplification of TCR beta CDR3 regions was carried out from RNA transcripts. The TCR CDR3 was subjected to a first round of RT-PCR using the HTBI primer set and the Qiagen OneStep RT-PCR kit. The raw public reads went through TCRdb reprocessing: fastp at Q25, MiXCR clone calling, in-frame beta chains kept. Every distinct CDR3 protein forms one entry, paired with its most common genes and DNA. This sample holds a few hundred thousand distinct CDR3 sequences; roughly 25% were observed only once. The top ten clones comprise over 70% of the sample. Sequencing was performed on blood. The source is a man between 45 and 60 years old with Graves' hyperthyroidism.

The V call is TRBV12-3 or TRBV12-4, the J call TRBJ1-2, with unresolved D. CDR3 size: 13 residues. Trimming cost V 5 bases and J 8 bases, with 15 bases left between them. For the CDR3, the DNA is TGTGCCAGCAGTCTGGGCCCCCGAGGGGGCTACACCTTC. This encodes CASSLGPRGGYTF.

The chain is built from TRBV19 and TRBJ2-3; TRBD2 might be the D (5 bases). The V and J ends lost 9 bases and 2 bases respectively, with 18 bases between them. The CDR3 contains 15 residues. Looked up from germline, CDR1 is LNHDA and CDR2 is SQIVND (reference sequence). The CDR3 here is CASRTLAGITDTQYF. In DNA, the CDR3 is TGTGCCAGCAGGACTCTAGCAGGCATCACAGATACGCAGTATTTT.

Many counts were recorded for this clonotype. V usage is TRBV2 and J usage is TRBJ2-7; the D is unclear. The CDR3 is 12 amino acids. Germline CDR1 reads SNHLY; CDR2 reads FYNNEI. Trimming stripped 5 bases from V and 2 bases from J, with 7 bases between. DNA of the CDR3: TGTGCCAGCAGTAGGCAGGCCTACGAGCAGTACTTC. Its protein product is CASSRQAYEQYF.

The chain has TRBV6-1 and TRBJ1-1; D is perhaps TRBD1 (6 bases). The CDR3 spans 13 residues. Germline V CDR1 and CDR2: MNHNS, SASEGT. V gave up 4 bases and J gave up 3 bases, with 9 bases separating them. CDR3 amino acids: CASSAGQHTEAFF. DNA for the CDR3: TGTGCCAGCAGTGCTGGACAGCACACTGAAGCTTTCTTT.

A few counts support this clonotype. The chain carries TRBV14 and TRBJ2-5; D might be TRBD1 (6 bases). Germline CDR1 and CDR2: SGHDN and FVKESK. There are 15 residues in the CDR3. Trimming shortened V by 0 bases and J by 5 bases, and 13 bases separated the two germline ends. CDR3 loop: CASSQEWQGYETQYF. The CDR3 DNA follows: TGTGCCAGCAGCCAAGAATGGCAGGGGTACGAGACCCAGTACTTC.

The chain combines TRBV19 with TRBJ1-1; no firm D call. V lost 2 bases and J lost 1, with 8 bases in between. The CDR3 covers 14 residues. Looked up from germline, CDR1 is LNHDA and CDR2 is SQIVND (reference sequence). The chain's CDR3 is CASSIWQQNTEAFF. The CDR3 region has the DNA TGTGCCAGTAGTATATGGCAGCAGAACACTGAAGCTTTCTTT.

This clonotype was recorded at least ten times. The chain recombines TRBV29-1 with TRBJ2-7; tentatively, D is TRBD1 or TRBD2 (5 bases each). The germline V gene has CDR1 SQVTM and CDR2 ANQGSEA. The CDR3 spans 13 residues. Trimming cost V 5 bases and J 3 bases, with 14 bases left between them. The CDR3 coding sequence is TGCAGCGTTTACGGGGCGAATGACTACGAGCAGTACTTC. Residues: CSVYGANDYEQYF.

This clonotype was detected a few times. V and J are TRBV5-5 and TRBJ1-1, with a tentative D call TRBD1 (6 bases). CDR3 length: 14 amino acids. V dropped 2 bases and J dropped 5 bases, with 13 bases sitting between them. Germline assignment: CDR1 SGHKS and CDR2 YYEKEE (reference sequence). CDR3 in DNA: TGTGCCAGCAGCTTTTCAGGGGCGAGAACTGAAGCTTTCTTT. Its translation is CASSFSGARTEAFF.

The chain is built from TRBV5-1 and TRBJ2-5; 11 bases fit TRBD1. The CDR3 extends over 18 amino acids. Trimming cost V 4 bases and J 1 base; bases outside gene matches: 12. Per the germline V gene, CDR1 is SGHRS and CDR2 is YFSETQ. The CDR3 region is CASSKDRGRSQGQETQYF. CDR3 nucleotide sequence: TGCGCCAGCAGCAAGGACAGGGGGCGAAGTCAAGGCCAAGAGACCCAGTACTTC.

The V and J genes are TRBV27 and TRBJ1-2, with D tentatively TRBD1 (6 bases). Germline CDR1 MNHEY, CDR2 SMNVEV (reference sequence). The CDR3 extends over 15 amino acids. Trimming removed 0 bases at V and 4 bases at J, with 12 bases between. As DNA, the CDR3 is TGTGCCAGCAGTTTATCCGGGGGGCGGGGCTATGGCTACACCTTC. Translated, it gives CASSLSGGRGYGYTF.

The rearrangement links TRBV20-1 to TRBJ2-1, with D possibly being TRBD2 (6 bases). Germline V gene sequence: CDR1 DFQATT, CDR2 SNEGSKA (reference sequence). V lost 3 bases, J lost 4 bases, and 22 bases lay in between. The CDR3 is made up of 17 amino acids. DNA for the CDR3: TGCAGTGCTAGCGGATCGGCGGGAAGGCTCAGGTACAATGAGCAGTTCTTC. It codes for CSASGSAGRLRYNEQFF.

In this sample, this clonotype turned up a few times. V is TRBV6-2 or TRBV6-3 and J is TRBJ2-1; 8 nucleotides agree with TRBD2. CDR3 length equals 16 residues. Germline CDR1 MNHEY, CDR2 SVGEGT. J was trimmed by 9 bases and V by 2 bases; bases with no gene match: 12. The DNA of the CDR3 is TGTGCCAGCAGTTACGGGATAGCGGGACGGGTAGGTGAGCAGTTCTTC. It encodes CASSYGIAGRVGEQFF.

This clonotype was observed a few times. The chain couples TRBV27 to TRBJ1-2, with TRBD1 identical over 9 bases. Per germline, CDR1 MNHEY and CDR2 SMNVEV (reference sequence). V trimming: 5 bases; J trimming: 1 base; junction bases outside the gene matches: 5. The CDR3 is 15 residues long. The CDR3 loop reads CASSRGQGLNYGYTF. Written as DNA, the CDR3 is TGTGCCAGCAGTCGAGGACAGGGGCTTAACTATGGCTACACCTTC.

This clonotype was picked up a small number of times. The V call is TRBV29-1, the J call TRBJ2-1; possible D gene TRBD1, 6 bases. Germline V gives CDR1 SQVTM, CDR2 ANQGSEA. Trimming took 5 bases from V and 9 from J, leaving 20 bases between them. The length of the CDR3 is 14 residues. CDR3 DNA: TGCAGCGTTTCCGGGACACGGGTGATGGGTGAGCAGTTCTTC. Translation gives CSVSGTRVMGEQFF.

In its sample, this clonotype was seen a few times. The gene calls are TRBV11-2 and TRBJ2-6; 7 positions match TRBD2. CDR1 is SGHAT, CDR2 FQNNGV, per germline. The CDR3 sequence is 17 residues long. V lost 7 bases to trimming and J lost 1 base; unmatched junction nucleotides: 10. The CDR3 is CASTNREGGSGANVLTF. CDR3 DNA sequence: TGTGCCAGCACCAACCGAGAGGGAGGGTCTGGGGCCAACGTCCTGACTTTC.

A remark on this clonotype: The CDR3 does not close with the conserved phenylalanine or tryptophan, likely indicating a read error. This chain joins TRBV30 and TRBJ2-7, with D perhaps TRBD1 or TRBD2 (5 bases each). This CDR3 comprises 13 residues. Germline CDR1 reads GTSNPN; CDR2 reads SVGIG (reference sequence). Trimming left V 2 bases short and J 1 base short, with 9 bases between. The CDR3: CAWSWDGSYEQYL. DNA for the CDR3: TGTGCCTGGAGTTGGGACGGGTCCTACGAGCAGTACCTC.

This clonotype was found a few times. The gene calls are TRBV20-1 and TRBJ2-7, with TRBD1 identical over 9 bases. With 6 bases clipped from V and 5 bases from J, the junction kept 5 bases outside the gene matches. CDR3 length: 12 amino acids. Germline CDR1 DFQATT, CDR2 SNEGSKA (reference sequence). The CDR3 coding sequence is TGCAGTGCGAAACAGGGGGCGCACGAGCAGTACTTC. Translating it yields CSAKQGAHEQYF.

This chain uses TRBV24-1 with TRBJ2-1; no reliable D call. Per the germline V gene, CDR1 is KGHDR and CDR2 is SFDVKD. The V end lost 8 bases, the J end lost 8 bases, and 12 bases lay between the germline ends. This CDR3 spans 12 amino acids. The CDR3 bases are TGTGCCACCACCGACTCGACCGATGAGCAGTTCTTC. Its translation: CATTDSTDEQFF.

There are many counts of this clonotype. The chain is built from TRBV5-1 and TRBJ2-1; D uncertain. The V end was cut by 0 bases, the J end by 9 bases, with 10 bases between. This CDR3 is built from 13 residues. Germline-derived CDR1 and CDR2 are SGHRS and YFSETQ. This CDR3 is CASSLDSVVEQFF. The CDR3 DNA reads as TGCGCCAGCAGCTTGGACTCAGTGGTTGAGCAGTTCTTC.

This clonotype showed up many times. J is TRBJ2-7 and V is TRBV12-3 or TRBV12-4; 9 positions agree with TRBD2. This CDR3 is 16 amino acids long. Trimming removed 0 bases from V and 4 bases from J; junction bases left unmatched: 7. CDR3 amino acids: CASSLAGAGGWYEQYF. The CDR3 coding sequence is TGTGCCAGCAGTTTAGCGGGAGCGGGAGGTTGGTACGAGCAGTACTTC.

The gene calls are TRBV9 and TRBJ1-2; no reliable D call. The V and J ends lost 2 bases and 2 bases respectively, with 4 bases between them. CDR3 length equals 12 residues. From germline, CDR1 is SGDLS and CDR2 YYNGEE. Here the CDR3 DNA reads TGTGCCAGCAGCGTCAGGAACTATGGCTACACCTTC. Residues: CASSVRNYGYTF.